These 5 T cell receptor beta chains came from one sample sequenced in a study of blood T cell repertoires in COVID-19. Sequencing was performed with immunoSEQ multiplex PCR; in TCRdb, only in-frame clones are kept and a portion is missing. The profile covers under 250,000 clones, with approximately 87% appearing a single time and 5.5% to 6.5% taken by the ten largest. The specimen was peripheral blood. The source of these receptors is a man in his 60s with acute or convalescent COVID-19.

The chain joins TRBV24-1 to TRBJ1-1, with D possibly TRBD1 on 6 matching bases. Trimming removed 7 bases at V and 1 base at J, with 12 bases between. The CDR3 extends over 14 amino acids. Germline V gene data show CDR1 as KGHDR and CDR2 as SFDVKD. CDR3 sequence reads: CATRPGGRNTEAFF. For the CDR3, the DNA is TGTGCCACCAGACCCGGGGGGCGGAACACTGAAGCTTTCTTT.

This clone was recorded only once. V gene TRBV7-2 combines with J gene TRBJ2-5, with 11 bases that match TRBD2. Trimming removed 6 bases from V and 2 bases from J; junction bases left unmatched: 5. This CDR3 is built from 15 residues. Germline V gene sequence: CDR1 SGHTA, CDR2 FQGNSA. CDR3 DNA: TGTGCCAGCAGACCTAGCGGGAGGAGGCAAGAGACCCAGTACTTC. Amino acid sequence: CASRPSGRRQETQYF.

Details on this clone: This CDR3 is also generated by other DNA sequences in the sample. The chain has TRBV6-2 or TRBV6-3 and TRBJ2-5; 14 bases are shared with TRBD2. V gave up 6 bases and J gave up 0 bases; unmatched junction bases: 3. This CDR3 is built from 16 residues. Per germline, CDR1 MNHEY and CDR2 SVGEGT. The chain's CDR3 is CASSWTSGRNQETQYF. The CDR3 coding sequence is TGTGCCAGCAGCTGGACTAGCGGGAGGAACCAAGAGACCCAGTACTTC.

V is TRBV2 and J is TRBJ2-5; 12 nucleotides match TRBD1. The CDR3 extends over 16 amino acids. Trimming cost V 5 bases and J 4 bases; bases outside gene matches: 8. Germline V CDR1 and CDR2: SNHLY, FYNNEI. The CDR3 coding sequence is TGTGCCAGCAGTACCGGGACAGGGGGCAGGGGAGAGACCCAGTACTTC. Its protein is CASSTGTGGRGETQYF.

This clone was observed a single time. The CDR3 DNA sequence: TGTGCCAGCAGTCCTATCTTCGCGGGACAGAACAATCAGCCCCAGCATTTT. It encodes CASSPIFAGQNNQPQHF. The V gene is TRBV27, the J gene TRBJ1-5; TRBD1 agrees at 7 bases. Germline CDR1 reads MNHEY; CDR2 reads SMNVEV (reference sequence). Losses at the gene ends were 5 bases for V and 3 bases for J; bases not matched to a gene: 13. CDR3 length equals 17 residues.